This T cell receptor (beta chain) is drawn from a study of T cells in Graves' hyperthyroidism and ophthalmopathy. The V gene's germline CDR1 is DFQATT and CDR2 SNEGSKA (reference sequence). CDR3 length: 11 residues. The V gene lost 5 bases and the J gene lost 6 bases, with 11 bases spanning the gap. There are many counts of this clonotype. Antigen specificity is unknown. Study-wide points: Blood held most thyroid clonotypes expanded above 0.001 frequency.

Authors of the study amplified TCR beta CDR3 regions from RNA transcripts. A set of HTBI primers served as the primers for a first-round RT-PCR of the TCR CDR3. TCRdb itself ran the multiplex PCR reads through MiXCR, one entry per CDR3 protein. The sample yields 620,000 or so distinct CDR3 sequences, roughly 15% seen once. A Clinical Activity Score of at least 3, a NOSPECS grade of at least 4 and a duration under 3 months were recorded in the ophthalmopathy patients. Exclusion followed for patients with uncontrolled infection, other autoimmune disease, pregnancy or lactation. The PBMCs were taken from approximately 9 ml of fresh peripheral blood.

The TCR sequence derives from a woman aged 50 to 65 with Graves' ophthalmopathy. Sample: blood. The gene calls are TRBV20-1 and TRBJ2-7; either TRBD1 or TRBD2 may supply D (5 bases each). CDR3 region: CSALRDPEQYF. DNA for the CDR3: TGCAGTGCTCTACGGGACCCCGAGCAGTACTTC.